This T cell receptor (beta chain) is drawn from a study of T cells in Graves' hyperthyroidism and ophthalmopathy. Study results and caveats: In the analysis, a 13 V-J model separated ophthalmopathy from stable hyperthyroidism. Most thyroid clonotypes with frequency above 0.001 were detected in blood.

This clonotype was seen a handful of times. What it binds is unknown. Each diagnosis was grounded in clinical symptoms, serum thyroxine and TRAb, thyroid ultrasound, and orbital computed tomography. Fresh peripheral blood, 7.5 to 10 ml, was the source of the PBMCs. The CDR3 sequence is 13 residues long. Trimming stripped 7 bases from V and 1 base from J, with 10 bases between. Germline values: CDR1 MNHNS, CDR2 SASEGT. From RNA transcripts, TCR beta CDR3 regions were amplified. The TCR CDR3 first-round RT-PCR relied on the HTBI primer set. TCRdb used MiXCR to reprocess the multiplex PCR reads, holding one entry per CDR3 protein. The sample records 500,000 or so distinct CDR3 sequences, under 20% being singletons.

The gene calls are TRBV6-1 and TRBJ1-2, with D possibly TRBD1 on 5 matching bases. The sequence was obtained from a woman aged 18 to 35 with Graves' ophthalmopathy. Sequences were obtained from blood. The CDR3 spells CASTGTYNYGYTF. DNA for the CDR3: TGTGCCAGCACCGGGACTTATAACTATGGCTACACCTTC.